This T cell receptor beta chain was recorded in a study of cytomegalovirus exposure and HLA in healthy donors. Background on the study: An analysis done earlier identified more than 90 million unique TCR beta sequences from about 179 million T cells.

PCR used 60 Vbeta primers and 13 Jbeta primers. Assay: immunoSEQ multiplex PCR; the TCRdb copy retains only in-frame clones and omits some. This sample yields approximately 130,000 clones, of which around three quarters are seen a single time; approximately 2.6% belongs to the top ten. The CDR3 totals 14 residues. V was trimmed by 5 bases and J by 6 bases, leaving 17 bases between them. The germline gives CDR1 SGHRS, CDR2 YFSETQ. With respect to this clone: The antigen remains undetermined.

Study results and caveats: The listing of 150 to 200 TCR beta chains classed them as cytomegalovirus-associated. Among TCR beta chains of equal frequency, HLA-associated ones were more clonally expanded in a later analysis. Versus the approximately 700-donor mean, an Asian-associated ancestry cluster reportedly showed fewer N-insertions in a later analysis.

The rearrangement uses TRBV5-1 and TRBJ1-2; D not certain. Sample: PBMCs. This TCR derives from a woman aged 55-69 years in good health and CMV-seropositive. This CDR3 is CASSQGLTADGYTF. The CDR3 nucleotides are TGCGCCAGCAGTCAAGGACTAACGGCAGATGGCTACACCTTC.